A selection of T cell receptor beta chains follows, all from one sample in a study of blood T cells in healthy people across ages. TCRdb re-analysed the 5' RACE reads in MiXCR, keeping a single row per CDR3 protein. Among about 1.5 million distinct CDR3 sequences listed, approximately 42% were seen once. Sample: blood. The receptors derive from a woman aged 18-29 years in good health. Both conserved end residues are part of each CDR3. A D gene is named only where the DNA matches it firmly. Clone size is stated in some rows and not others, as once, few, many or a class when expanded.

D	J	size	V	DNA	CDR3
.	TRBJ1-5	.	TRBV12-3/TRBV12-4	TGTGCCAGCAGTCCTGACAATTATCAGCCCCAGCATTTT	CASSPDNYQPQHF
TRBD2	TRBJ2-3	many	TRBV2	TGTGCCAGCAGCCTAGAGCGGGGGGGAGATACGCAGTATTTT	CASSLERGGDTQYF
.	TRBJ2-7	many	TRBV30	TGTGCCTGGAGTGCCCCTACCGGGACAACCGTGTACTTC	CAWSAPTGTTVYF
.	TRBJ1-1	few	TRBV11-2	TGTGCCAGCAGCTACTACACCAACAGGAGGGTGAACACTGAAGCTTTCTTT	CASSYYTNRRVNTEAFF
.	TRBJ1-1	.	TRBV7-9	TGTGCCAGCAGCTCGGGACGGCGGGGCACTGAAGCTTTCTTT	CASSSGRRGTEAFF
TRBD1	TRBJ1-2	.	TRBV10-3	TGTGCCATCAGTGCACAGGGGGGCGGGGACTATGGCTACACCTTC	CAISAQGGGDYGYTF
TRBD2	TRBJ2-3	once	TRBV20-1	TGCAGTGCTAGAGGCTCAGAAGTTGGCGGGAGTACAGATACGCAGTATTTT	CSARGSEVGGSTDTQYF
TRBD2	TRBJ2-7	.	TRBV30	TGTGCCTGGAAGCTAGCGGGAGGCGAGCAGTACTTC	CAWKLAGGEQYF
TRBD2	TRBJ2-1	once	TRBV20-1	TGCAGTGCTATCCGGTGGTGCGGGGGGGCCGACAATGAGCAGTTCTTC	CSAIRWCGGADNEQFF
TRBD1	TRBJ1-2	few	TRBV20-1	TGCAGTGCTAGCGACTCTGGACAGGGGGTCTATGGCTACACCTTC	CSASDSGQGVYGYTF
.	TRBJ1-2	.	TRBV20-1	TGCAGTGCTAGTTCAGGGAGCTATGGCTACACCTTC	CSASSGSYGYTF
.	TRBJ2-1	.	TRBV6-2/TRBV6-3	TGTGCCCCGCGGGGTGTGGGGGTTAATGAGCAGTTCTTC	CAPRGVGVNEQFF
.	TRBJ2-1	few	TRBV25-1	TGTGCCAGCAGTGCAACACTCTACAATGAGCAGTTCTTC	CASSATLYNEQFF
TRBD2	TRBJ2-5	.	TRBV7-2	TGTGCCAGCAGCTCCGGACTAGCGGGGGCGGAAGCCCAGTACTTC	CASSSGLAGAEAQYF
TRBD2	TRBJ2-7	.	TRBV15	TGTGCCACCAGCAGACCCCAGACTAGCGGGCTCTACGAGCAGTACTTC	CATSRPQTSGLYEQYF
.	TRBJ1-6	.	TRBV9	TGTTCCAGCGGTTCTCAGCGGGGGAATTCACCCCTCCACTTT	CSSGSQRGNSPLHF
.	TRBJ2-1	few	TRBV28	TGTGCCAGCGGGCCCTGGGAAGAGCAGTTCTTC	CASGPWEEQFF
TRBD1	TRBJ2-7	.	TRBV20-1	TGCAGTACCAGGCGAGGGACAGTTGACGAGCAGTACTTC	CSTRRGTVDEQYF
TRBD1	TRBJ1-2	few	TRBV12-3/TRBV12-4	TGTGCCAGCAGCTTCGGGACAGGCGGGGGAGGCTATGGCTACACCTTC	CASSFGTGGGGYGYTF
.	TRBJ2-1	few	TRBV28	TGTGCCAGCAGTTTATCTGGGGCCCCCTACAATGAGCAGTTCTTC	CASSLSGAPYNEQFF
.	TRBJ1-1	.	TRBV5-6	TGTGCCAGCAGCTTGTCTTGGGGAGATGCTTTCTTT	CASSLSWGDAFF
TRBD2	TRBJ2-3	few	TRBV6-2/TRBV6-3	TGTGCCAGCAGTTACTGGACTAGCGGGGGGCCAGATACGCAGTATTTT	CASSYWTSGGPDTQYF
.	TRBJ2-7	.	TRBV5-6	TGTGCCAGCAGCGTGGCGATGAGGGGAGACGAGCAGTACTTC	CASSVAMRGDEQYF
TRBD2	TRBJ2-1	many	TRBV4-3	TGCGCCAGCAGCCCTTTGGTGGGAGGGCCTTACAATGAGCAGTTCTTC	CASSPLVGGPYNEQFF
.	TRBJ2-1	few	TRBV28	TGTGCCAGCAGTTACCCCATAGGGGCGGAAACCTACAATGAGCAGTTCTTC	CASSYPIGAETYNEQFF
.	TRBJ2-2	.	TRBV9	TGTGCCAGCAGCACCCGGGCCGCGAACACCGGGGAGCTGTTTTTT	CASSTRAANTGELFF
.	TRBJ2-7	.	TRBV6-2/TRBV6-3	TGTGCCAGCGGAAAGGACGTCTCCTATCCCTACGAGCAGTACTTC	CASGKDVSYPYEQYF
.	TRBJ2-4	.	TRBV29-1	TGCAGCGTTGTTAAGCCCTTGTACAATGAGCAGTACTTC	CSVVKPLYNEQYF
.	TRBJ2-3	.	TRBV29-1	TGCAGCGTTGGGTTTGCTAACACAGATACGCAGTATTTT	CSVGFANTDTQYF
.	TRBJ2-1	.	TRBV10-3	TGTGCCGCCGGGGTTCAGCTTAGTAATGAGCAGTTCTTC	CAAGVQLSNEQFF
TRBD2	TRBJ2-3	.	TRBV15	TGTGCCACCACCGGGACTATATCTAGCACAGATACGCAGTATTTT	CATTGTISSTDTQYF